This record concerns one T cell receptor (beta chain) sequence. The sample belongs to a study of blood T cell repertoires in COVID-19. In assigning cohorts, the study relied on participant-reported clinical history. Produced via immunoSEQ multiplex PCR; TCRdb's table is partial and in-frame only. The sample yields under 300,000 clones, 80% to 90% seen once. The CDR3 spans 12 residues. The V gene's germline CDR1 is MDHEN and CDR2 SYDVKM. Trimming took off 2 bases at V and 9 bases at J, with 8 bases between the two ends. The sequence came from a woman aged 45-65 years who had recovered from COVID-19. The source material was PBMCs or T cells enriched from blood (not recorded which). The chain has TRBV28 and TRBJ2-1; D ambiguous. In nucleotides, the CDR3 is TGTGCCAGCAGTTTACTAGGTGGTGAGCAGTTCTTC. Residues: CASSLLGGEQFF.